This T cell receptor (beta chain) was identified in a study of shared clonotypes between healthy human individuals. The naive CD8 subset, CD45RO-negative cells positively selected for CCR7, excluded terminally differentiated effector memory CD45RA+ cells. Each donor was a Caucasian adult residing in Nashville, Tennessee. Authors' analysis steps: From ImmunoSEQ came sequences covering only the junction and carrying no quality scores, so filtering differed. This table comes from immunoSEQ multiplex PCR, and its TCRdb copy is limited to in-frame clones, with some not included. V, J and clone size are taken as reported in that table, and D and trimming were inferred from the DNA itself. The sample carries over 750,000 clones, about 97% recorded once. Input material: naive CD8+ T cells sorted from blood. The TCR sequence derives from a man younger than 40 in good health.

The CDR3 loop reads CASSPEGLHYGYTF. CDR3 bases: TGTGCCAGCAGCCCCGAGGGGCTTCACTATGGCTACACCTTC. This chain uses TRBV7-9 with TRBJ1-2; maybe TRBD1 (5 bases). V lost 5 bases, J lost 3 bases, and 13 bases lay in between. This CDR3 is 14 amino acids long. Germline loops: CDR1 SEHNR, CDR2 FQNEAQ (reference sequence).